The source of this T cell receptor beta chain is a study of tissue T cells after allogeneic stem cell transplantation. Time point of the sample: mouse harvest day 14 after allogeneic transplant. The graft held 10^6 splenic CD5+ T cells and 10^7 T-cell-depleted bone marrow cells. Mice had MHC-mismatched B6 into BALB/c GVHD, sampled day 7 or 14. This clone is labeled as medium-sized. The antigen is undetermined. All gene names here are mouse names. Sequencing ends 1 residue short of the CDR3 end; the germline J gene provides the rest. V gave up 5 bases and J gave up 7 bases; unmatched junction bases: 7. There are 14 residues in the CDR3. In germline, CDR1 is SGHDT, CDR2 FRDEAV. Study-wide findings and caveats: TCR repertoires tracked anatomic similarity, regardless of disease or transplant status. Alloreactivity or antigen specificity of tissue TCRs was not determined; some clones might be host cells. In patients and mice, blood and spleen missed much of tissue repertoire.

TCRdb's copy holds only in-frame clones and misses some; the assay was immunoSEQ multiplex PCR. The data show 4,600 or so clones, approximately 49% seen once. V gene TRBV14 combines with J gene TRBJ2-7; 12 positions match TRBD1. Sequenced sample: lymph node tissue. This TCR was recovered from a female BALB/c mouse given C57BL/6 T cells with graft-versus-host disease after an allogeneic hematopoietic cell transplant. CDR3 protein: CASSSRDRGLEQYF. CDR3 DNA (partial): TGTGCCAGCAGCTCCCGGGACAGGGGGCTGGAACAGTAC.